The 22 T cell receptor beta chains below come from one sample, sequenced in a study of Graves' ophthalmopathy and Graves' hyperthyroidism. CDR3 regions of TCR beta were amplified from RNA transcripts. The first-round RT-PCR employed HTBI primers together with the Qiagen OneStep RT-PCR kit. A multiplex PCR was then performed as the second round. TCRdb independently ran MiXCR on the multiplex PCR reads; one entry per CDR3 protein. The sample contains over a million distinct CDR3 sequences, roughly two fifths of which appear only once. Source material: peripheral blood or thyroid tissue (not recorded which). These receptors were collected from an adult man with Graves' hyperthyroidism.

V usage is TRBV20-1 and J usage is TRBJ2-7; 9 bases fit TRBD1. From germline, CDR1 is DFQATT and CDR2 SNEGSKA (reference sequence). There are 15 residues in the CDR3. After removal of 6 bases from V and 5 bases from J, the junction contained 14 bases not matched to a gene. CDR3 in amino acids: CSASRAGTGLNEQYF. The CDR3 nucleotides read TGCAGTGCCAGCAGAGCCGGGACAGGGTTGAACGAGCAGTACTTC.

The genes are TRBV12-3 or TRBV12-4 and TRBJ1-5; D is perhaps TRBD1 (5 bases). This CDR3 has 15 residues. With 6 bases removed from V and 2 bases from J, the gap between germline ends came to 14 bases. The CDR3 region is CASRPGVGGNQPQHF. The DNA of the CDR3 is TGTGCCAGCAGGCCGGGGGTCGGAGGCAATCAGCCCCAGCATTTT.

This clonotype came up many times. This chain uses TRBV7-2 with TRBJ1-6, with a possible D match to TRBD1 (5 bases). The CDR3 has 15 amino acids. Germline V CDR1 and CDR2: SGHTA, FQGNSA. V lost 5 bases and J lost 2, with 10 bases in between. CDR3 residues: CASSKTGPYNSPLHF. The CDR3 DNA sequence: TGTGCCAGCAGCAAAACAGGCCCCTATAATTCACCCCTCCACTTT.

The sample holds a few counts of this clonotype. J is TRBJ2-2 and V is TRBV9, with a possible D match to TRBD2 (5 bases). The V end lost 0 bases, the J end lost 6 bases, and 15 bases lay between the germline ends. Germline assignment: CDR1 SGDLS and CDR2 YYNGEE. There are 16 residues in the CDR3. This chain's CDR3 is CASSVDRLAVAGELFF. The CDR3 DNA reads TGTGCCAGCAGCGTAGATAGGCTAGCAGTCGCCGGGGAGCTGTTTTTT.

This rearrangement joins TRBV12-3 or TRBV12-4 to TRBJ2-7, with D perhaps assigned TRBD1 or TRBD2 (5 bases each). Trimming removed 6 bases from V and 5 bases from J, with 14 bases in between. The CDR3 sequence is 13 residues long. The CDR3 loop is CASSPPGPNEQYF. The CDR3 coding sequence is TGTGCCAGCAGCCCGCCGGGACCGAACGAGCAGTACTTC.

This clonotype has just one count. This chain uses TRBV20-1 with TRBJ1-1; the match to TRBD1 covers 7 bases. Looked up from germline, CDR1 is DFQATT and CDR2 is SNEGSKA (reference sequence). Trimming cost V 6 bases and J 7 bases; bases outside gene matches: 2. CDR3 length equals 10 residues. CDR3 bases: TGCAGTGCCGGGACAGATGAAGCTTTCTTT. Translation: CSAGTDEAFF.

This clonotype was seen only once. At one boundary the junction diverges from the germline segment, which might be a read error. This chain uses TRBV10-3 with TRBJ1-6; D not resolved. The CDR3 length is 17 residues. Germline CDR1 ENHRY, CDR2 SYGVKD. The CDR3, as DNA: TGTGCCAGCAGTCCTGACACGCCGAGCTCCTATAATTCACCCCTCCACTTT. This gives the protein CASSPDTPSSYNSPLHF.

The table lists this clonotype with many counts. The V gene is TRBV10-2, the J gene TRBJ1-6; TRBD1 might be the D (5 bases). V dropped 6 bases and J dropped 9 bases, with 9 bases sitting between them. The CDR3 totals 12 residues. CDR1 is WSHSY and CDR2 is SAAADI in the germline V gene. In DNA form, the CDR3 reads TGCGCCAGCAGGGGGACGAGTTCACCCCTCCACTTT. Translated, it gives CASRGTSSPLHF.

This clonotype was seen at least ten times. The gene calls are TRBV29-1 and TRBJ1-5; TRBD1 agrees at 8 bases. Unmatched junction bases numbered 12, after V lost 6 bases and J lost 5 bases. CDR3 length: 15 residues. The germline V gene has CDR1 SQVTM and CDR2 ANQGSEA. The CDR3 spells CSVLIQGAADQPQHF. The DNA of the CDR3 is TGCAGCGTCCTGATCCAGGGGGCCGCCGATCAGCCCCAGCATTTT.

The rearrangement joins TRBV7-9 to TRBJ1-2, with TRBD1 as a possible D gene (6 bases). This CDR3 is 14 amino acids long. Germline CDR1 and CDR2: SEHNR and FQNEAQ (reference sequence). V lost 5 bases, J lost 5 bases, and 15 bases lay in between. The CDR3 region is CASSIGQTAYGYTF. The DNA for the CDR3 is TGTGCCAGCAGCATTGGACAGACTGCTTATGGCTACACCTTC.

The sample holds many counts of this clonotype. This rearrangement joins TRBV7-2 to TRBJ1-6, with 8 bases matching TRBD1. Germline trimming cut 6 bases from V and 4 bases from J; bases unmatched to any gene: 8. Germline values: CDR1 SGHTA, CDR2 FQGNSA. The CDR3 runs to 16 residues. CDR3 nucleotide sequence: TGTGCCAGCAGTAGGGACAGGTGGTCATATAATTCACCCCTCCACTTT. Its protein is CASSRDRWSYNSPLHF.

The chain uses TRBV6-6 and TRBJ2-2; 12 bases are a match to TRBD1. This CDR3 comprises 15 residues. V trimming: 6 bases; J trimming: 6 bases; junction bases outside the gene matches: 5. CDR1 and CDR2 from the germline V gene are MNHNY and SVGAGI (reference sequence). The CDR3 protein is CASRGGTGGAGELFF. The CDR3 DNA reads as TGTGCCAGCAGAGGTGGGACAGGGGGCGCCGGGGAGCTGTTTTTT.

The chain joins TRBV25-1 to TRBJ1-1; the D is unclear. The CDR3 loop spans 14 amino acids. V lost 6 bases, J lost 1 base, and 12 bases lay in between. Germline-derived CDR1 and CDR2 are MGHDK and SYGVNS. The CDR3 coding sequence is TGTGCCAGCAGCCCGGCTCAGCCGAACACTGAAGCTTTCTTT. Translation gives CASSPAQPNTEAFF.

The table lists this clonotype with many counts. The chain links TRBV5-6 to TRBJ2-5; D call uncertain. The germline gives CDR1 SGHDT, CDR2 YYEEEE. Trimming shortened V by 2 bases and J by 3 bases, and 8 bases separated the two germline ends. The CDR3 runs 13 residues. CDR3 residues: CASSFFPEETQYF. DNA for the CDR3: TGTGCCAGCAGCTTTTTTCCTGAAGAGACCCAGTACTTC.

The sample holds many counts of this clonotype. This chain connects TRBV20-1 to TRBJ2-2; 10 positions match TRBD1. The CDR3 extends over 15 amino acids. Per germline, CDR1 DFQATT and CDR2 SNEGSKA (reference sequence). After removal of 3 bases from V and 5 bases from J, the junction contained 6 bases not matched to a gene. The CDR3 sequence is CSARPTGGQTGELFF. DNA for the CDR3: TGCAGTGCTAGGCCGACAGGGGGCCAGACCGGGGAGCTGTTTTTT.

V is TRBV6-6 and J is TRBJ1-2; D might be TRBD1 (6 bases). The germline V gene has CDR1 MNHNY and CDR2 SVGAGI (reference sequence). Trimming cost V 2 bases and J 7 bases, with 17 bases left between them. The CDR3 has 15 residues. In DNA, the CDR3 is TGTGCCAGCAGTTACGGACACAGGGTAGAAGGTGGCTACACCTTC. Protein: CASSYGHRVEGGYTF.

This clonotype appeared once. J is TRBJ2-7 and V is TRBV6-6, with D possibly being TRBD1 or TRBD2 (5 bases each). The V gene's germline CDR1 is MNHNY and CDR2 SVGAGI (reference sequence). The CDR3 has 14 residues. Trimming removed 10 bases at V and 1 base at J, with 17 bases between. DNA of the CDR3: TGTGCCACTGGGGGAGCGGCGAGGTCCTACGAGCAGTACTTC. As protein: CATGGAARSYEQYF.

In nucleotides, the CDR3 is TGTGCCAGCGGCGAGGGCGTCCTACTCTCGCAGTATTTT. It encodes CASGEGVLLSQYF. The V gene is TRBV2, the J gene TRBJ2-3, with D perhaps TRBD2 (5 bases). This CDR3 spans 13 amino acids. V gave up 8 bases and J gave up 10 bases, with 19 bases separating them. The V gene's germline CDR1 is SNHLY and CDR2 FYNNEI.

This clonotype was seen more than once but under ten times. The chain links TRBV6-5 to TRBJ2-7, with 7 bases lining up with TRBD2. CDR1 MNHEY and CDR2 SVGAGI come from the germline V gene. This CDR3 region has 14 residues. The junction had 9 bases not matched to a gene; V was cut back by 6 bases and J by 4 bases. CDR3 sequence reads: CASSRLADLYEQYF. In DNA form, the CDR3 reads TGTGCCAGCAGCCGACTAGCAGATCTTTACGAGCAGTACTTC.

This clonotype was detected a few times. This chain connects TRBV12-3 or TRBV12-4 to TRBJ1-2; D remains ambiguous. V lost 3 bases and J lost 6, with 11 bases in between. CDR3 size: 13 residues. CDR3 nucleotides: TGTGCCAGCAGTTTCTTTGGCGCGGATGGCTACACCTTC. Protein: CASSFFGADGYTF.

Ten or more counts support this clonotype. The chain uses TRBV12-3 or TRBV12-4 and TRBJ2-7; TRBD1 agrees at 7 bases. There are 15 residues in the CDR3. V lost 6 bases and J lost 2; bases outside the gene matches: 10. CDR3: CASSSQTGSAYEQYF. For the CDR3, the DNA is TGTGCCAGCAGCTCCCAGACAGGGTCAGCCTACGAGCAGTACTTC.

This clonotype came up many times. The chain employs TRBV19 and TRBJ1-5; tentatively, D is TRBD1 (5 bases). Germline V CDR1 and CDR2: LNHDA, SQIVND (reference sequence). The CDR3 consists of 15 residues. V lost 8 bases, J lost 1 base, and 15 bases lay in between. The CDR3 region has the DNA TGTGCCAGTGCCAGTGGGGACTCGAGCAATCAGCCCCAGCATTTT. Translating gives CASASGDSSNQPQHF.